Here is one TCR beta chain with its context. Blood samples were obtained at baseline, cycle 4 day 1, and cycle 7 day 1. The sample comes from a study of OX40 agonist ivuxolimab in advanced cancers. Overall study: Patients with hepatocellular carcinoma, melanoma, renal cell or head and neck cancer made up the dose-escalation patients. Patients with prior anti-PD-1, anti-PD-L1 or anti-CTLA-4 therapy were eligible; 40% had some.

The germline V gene has CDR1 SGHNT and CDR2 YYREEE (reference sequence). The length of the CDR3 is 15 residues. The J segment lost 6 bases and the V segment lost 4 bases, leaving 12 bases of the junction unmatched. The repertoire was sequenced with immunoSEQ multiplex PCR; TCRdb's copy has only in-frame clones and lacks some. The sample carries over 65,000 clones, about 92% recorded once. The receptor's source is an adult with an advanced solid tumor such as melanoma, head and neck, liver or kidney cancer. V is TRBV5-4 and J is TRBJ2-5; TRBD1 matches at 7 bases. Sequencing was performed on CD4+ or CD8+ T cells sorted from blood, taken in a trial of the OX40 agonist ivuxolimab. The CDR3 DNA reads TGTGCCAGCAGCGTTGACAGGGTTTTAGGGAAGACCCAGTACTTC. It is translated as CASSVDRVLGKTQYF.